The next 18 T cell receptor beta chains were all read from a single sample in a study of cytomegalovirus exposure and HLA in healthy donors (TCRdb year 2017). Receptor libraries were prepared by the immunoSEQ multiplex PCR assay. For the multiplex PCR, a mixture combining 60 forward primers for TCR Vbeta segments and 13 reverse primers for TCR Jbeta segments was used. This is the immuneACCESS table as TCRdb keeps it, with only in-frame sequences that have V and J called. A part of the clones is gone; compared with another copy, unresolved V genes explain less than half, and the rest is unexplained. This sample has 150,000 to 180,000 clones in its table, and over 75% of those were observed once. Around 6% of the sample is in the top ten clones. Sequencing input: PBMCs. These receptors originate from a woman aged 40 to 50 in good health and CMV-seropositive.

The chain employs TRBV7-2 and TRBJ2-7; no firm D call. The CDR3 runs 13 residues. CDR1 is SGHTA and CDR2 is FQGNSA in the germline V gene. V dropped 2 bases and J dropped 2 bases, with 7 bases sitting between them. CDR3 nucleotides: TGTGCCAGCAGCTTAAGCCAGGCCTACGAGCAGTACTTC. It encodes CASSLSQAYEQYF.

V usage is TRBV5-1 and J usage is TRBJ2-7; 9 positions match TRBD2. V lost 5 bases, J lost 3 bases, and 6 bases stayed unmatched. CDR1 is SGHRS and CDR2 is YFSETQ in the germline V gene. CDR3 length: 14 amino acids. In DNA form, the CDR3 reads TGCGCCAGCAGTCATAGCGGGAGTCTCTACGAGCAGTACTTC. Translating gives CASSHSGSLYEQYF.

Only a few counts were recorded for this clone. This sequence joins TRBV11-2 and TRBJ2-3; the D gene is possibly TRBD2 (6 bases). The V and J ends lost 1 base and 3 bases respectively, with 20 bases between them. CDR1 and CDR2 (germline): SGHAT, FQNNGV. This CDR3 is 18 amino acids long. The CDR3 is CASSLVRRVGVRTDTQYF. The DNA for the CDR3 is TGTGCCAGCAGCTTAGTCAGGAGGGTGGGAGTGCGGACAGATACGCAGTATTTT.

This clone turned up a few times. The rearrangement joins TRBV6-6 to TRBJ2-1; no reliable D call. Looked up from germline, CDR1 is MNHNY and CDR2 is SVGAGI (reference sequence). V lost 5 bases to trimming and J lost 10 bases, with 12 bases between them. The CDR3 has 12 residues. The CDR3 DNA is TGTGCCAGCAGTCTTCACTGGGCGGAGCAGTTCTTC. It is translated as CASSLHWAEQFF.

This clone was observed a handful of times. The genes are TRBV18 and TRBJ2-7; 11 nucleotides align to TRBD2. Germline assignment: CDR1 KGHSH and CDR2 LQKENI. This CDR3 spans 17 amino acids. Germline trimming cut 5 bases from V and 1 base from J; bases unmatched to any gene: 10. CDR3 residues: CASSSRLAGSQSYEQYF. CDR3 nucleotide sequence: TGTGCCAGCTCAAGCCGACTAGCGGGGAGCCAATCCTACGAGCAGTACTTC.

The J gene is TRBJ2-7, the V gene TRBV2, with TRBD2 matching 7 bases. Germline values: CDR1 SNHLY, CDR2 FYNNEI. The V segment lost 6 bases and the J segment 3 bases; nucleotides outside the gene matches: 5. The CDR3 is 13 residues long. The CDR3 protein is CASRTSGGYEQYF. The CDR3, as DNA: TGTGCCAGCAGAACCTCGGGGGGCTACGAGCAGTACTTC.

The chain is built from TRBV21-1 and TRBJ2-1; TRBD2 reflects the table's D call only, with no check against the DNA. TRBV21-1 is a documented pseudogene. This CDR3 contains 16 residues. The CDR3 loop is CASSKLTSGRWNEQFF. In DNA, the CDR3 is TGTGCCAGCAGCAAATTGACTAGCGGGAGGTGGAATGAGCAGTTCTTC.

This sequence joins TRBV28 and TRBJ2-5, with 9 bases lining up with TRBD1. The junction had 8 bases not matched to a gene; V was cut back by 9 bases and J by 9 bases. The CDR3 runs 12 residues. Germline CDR1 and CDR2: MDHEN and SYDVKM. As DNA, the CDR3 is TGTGCCAGTACAGGGGGCGCGAAGGCCCAGTACTTC. Its translation is CASTGGAKAQYF.

This chain links TRBV5-1 with TRBJ2-7; 7 bases are a match to TRBD2. V gave up 7 bases and J gave up 6 bases; unmatched junction bases: 16. Per the germline V gene, CDR1 is SGHRS and CDR2 is YFSETQ. The CDR3 consists of 15 residues. The CDR3 protein is CASSIGGRAGSEQYF. The DNA for the CDR3 is TGCGCCAGCTCCATCGGGGGGAGGGCCGGATCCGAGCAGTACTTC. The full variable domain, rest sourced from reference TRBV5-1 and TRBJ2-7, is KAGVTQTPRYLIKTRGQQVTLSCSPISGHRSVSWYQQTPGQGLQFLFEYFSETQRNKGNFPGRFSGRQFSNSRSEMNVSTLELGDSALYLCASSIGGRAGSEQYFGPGTRLTVT.

This rearrangement joins TRBV29-1 to TRBJ1-3, with D unresolved. Germline V lookup: CDR1 SQVTM, CDR2 ANQGSEA. V lost 7 bases to trimming and J lost 0 bases, with 10 bases between them. The CDR3 sequence is 13 residues long. CDR3 sequence (DNA): TGCAGCGCATACACTAGCTCTGGAAACACCATATATTTT. Residues: CSAYTSSGNTIYF.

CDR3 sequence reads: CASSGGGVSNIQYF. In nucleotides, the CDR3 is TGCGCCAGCAGCGGGGGGGGCGTCTCAAACATTCAGTACTTC. The chain carries TRBV5-1 and TRBJ2-4; D perhaps matches TRBD2 (7 bases). V dropped 4 bases and J dropped 6 bases, with 14 bases sitting between them. There are 14 residues in the CDR3. Germline V lookup: CDR1 SGHRS, CDR2 YFSETQ. The full variable domain, rest sourced from reference TRBV5-1 and TRBJ2-4, is KAGVTQTPRYLIKTRGQQVTLSCSPISGHRSVSWYQQTPGQGLQFLFEYFSETQRNKGNFPGRFSGRQFSNSRSEMNVSTLELGDSALYLCASSGGGVSNIQYFGAGTRLSVL.

This clone was found a few times. The CDR3, as DNA: TGTGCCAGCAGTTTAAACAAGCGGGCCCCCTACGAGCAGTACTTC. Residues: CASSLNKRAPYEQYF. The V and J genes are TRBV28 and TRBJ2-7; possibly TRBD2 for D (6 bases). CDR3 length equals 15 residues. Trimming took off 2 bases at V and 2 bases at J, with 13 bases between the two ends. Germline loops: CDR1 MDHEN, CDR2 SYDVKM.

The V gene is TRBV11-2, the J gene TRBJ2-7, with D possibly matching TRBD2 (6 bases). The CDR3 sequence is 13 residues long. Looked up from germline, CDR1 is SGHAT and CDR2 is FQNNGV. V was shortened by 5 bases and J by 0 bases, with 8 bases between the two germline ends. In DNA, the CDR3 is TGTGCCAGCAGCCGGGAGAGCTCCTACGAGCAGTACTTC. As protein: CASSRESSYEQYF.

The rearrangement uses TRBV5-8 and TRBJ1-5; D ambiguous. CDR3 size: 13 residues. The V gene lost 0 bases and the J gene lost 5 bases, with 6 bases spanning the gap. Germline CDR1 and CDR2: SGHTS and YDEGEE. The CDR3 DNA reads as TGTGCCAGCAGCTTGGCCGGGGATCAGCCCCAGCATTTT. It translates to CASSLAGDQPQHF. The full variable domain, in which reference TRBV5-8 and TRBJ1-5 provide the parts outside the CDR3, is EAGVTQSPTHLIKTRGQQATLRCSPISGHTSVYWYQQALGLGLQFLLWYDEGEERNRGNFPPRFSGRQFPNYSSELNVNALELEDSALYLCASSLAGDQPQHFGDGTRLSIL.

The J gene is TRBJ2-7, the V gene TRBV10-3, with 9 bases fitting TRBD2. CDR3 length equals 15 residues. The J segment lost 2 bases and the V segment lost 2 bases, leaving 4 bases of the junction unmatched. Germline lookup yields CDR1 ENHRY and CDR2 SYGVKD. The CDR3 loop reads CAISEPAGGAYEQYF. CDR3 in DNA: TGTGCCATCAGTGAGCCCGCGGGGGGGGCCTACGAGCAGTACTTC.

V gene TRBV7-3 combines with J gene TRBJ2-1, with D perhaps TRBD2 (6 bases). The CDR3 spans 13 residues. Trimming removed 3 bases from V and 7 bases from J, with 10 bases in between. Germline V gene lookup returns CDR1 SGHTA and CDR2 FQGTGA. The CDR3 sequence: CASSFLARNEQFF. CDR3 DNA: TGTGCCAGCAGCTTCCTAGCGAGGAATGAGCAGTTCTTC.

The chain carries TRBV29-1 and TRBJ2-7; the D gene is possibly TRBD1 (6 bases). Between the trimmed V and J ends, which lost 4 bases and 1 base, there was a span of 11 bases. Per the germline V gene, CDR1 is SQVTM and CDR2 is ANQGSEA. The CDR3 has 13 amino acids. The CDR3: CSVGVGASYEQYF. The DNA for the CDR3 is TGCAGCGTTGGCGTGGGGGCTTCCTACGAGCAGTACTTC.

This rearrangement joins TRBV6-5 to TRBJ1-1; TRBD1 matches 7 bases. The CDR3 covers 14 residues. The V gene end was trimmed by 0 bases and the J gene end by 4 bases; junction bases not matched to a gene: 2. Germline V gene data show CDR1 as MNHEY and CDR2 as SVGAGI. CDR3 in DNA: TGTGCCAGCAGTTACTCCAGGGGGATCACTGAAGCTTTCTTT. This translates into CASSYSRGITEAFF.